A selection of T cell receptor beta chains follows, all from one sample in a study of human T cells and chemical hapten exposure. One entry per CDR3 protein results from TCRdb running MiXCR on the RACE reads. Of 65,000 or so distinct CDR3 sequences listed, about 6% were seen once; the top ten hold around 3.4%. The specimen sequenced was whole blood. The source is a female donor in good health. Some clones in this sample may be carry-over from other donors' samples. Both conserved end residues are part of each CDR3. A D gene is named only where the DNA matches it firmly. Clone size is stated in some rows and not others, as once, few, many or a class when expanded.

j_call v_call d_call clone_size cdr3_aa cdr3_nt
TRBJ2-3 TRBV7-2 TRBD2 many CASSLLAGRTDTQYF TGTGCCAGCAGCTTGCTAGCGGGACGAACAGATACGCAGTATTTT
TRBJ1-5 TRBV2 NA many CASSATGTYQPQHF TGTGCCAGCAGTGCTACAGGGACCTATCAGCCCCAGCATTTT
TRBJ1-4 TRBV7-2 NA many CASSLGTEKLFF TGTGCCAGCAGCTTAGGAACTGAAAAACTGTTTTTT
TRBJ1-5 TRBV6-2/TRBV6-3 TRBD1 NA CASSYDRGSSNQPQHF TGTGCCAGCAGTTACGACAGGGGAAGTAGCAATCAGCCCCAGCATTTT
TRBJ1-6 TRBV7-9 NA many CASSLDAGTLHF TGTGCCAGCAGCTTAGACGCGGGGACCCTCCACTTT
TRBJ2-7 TRBV5-4 NA many CASSLGTDYEQYF TGTGCCAGCAGCTTGGGGACGGATTACGAGCAGTACTTC
TRBJ2-7 TRBV6-6 TRBD1 many CASSLRQGSSYEQYF TGTGCCAGCAGCCTTCGACAGGGATCCTCCTACGAGCAGTACTTC
TRBJ1-5 TRBV19 TRBD1 NA CASSIGQGKINQPQHF TGTGCCAGTAGTATAGGACAGGGCAAGATTAATCAGCCCCAGCATTTT
TRBJ2-7 TRBV6-6 NA few CASSYALPTYEQYF TGTGCCAGCAGTTACGCTCTACCCACCTACGAGCAGTACTTC
TRBJ2-2 TRBV19 NA few CASSSPVSSTGELFF TGTGCCAGTAGTTCACCGGTATCCAGCACCGGGGAGCTGTTTTTT
TRBJ2-1 TRBV14 TRBD2 many CASSRGSGRVNEQFF TGTGCCAGCAGCAGGGGTAGCGGGAGGGTCAATGAGCAGTTCTTC
TRBJ1-3 TRBV19 NA NA CASSLAGTASHSGNTIYF TGTGCCAGTAGTTTAGCCGGGACCGCTAGCCACTCTGGAAACACCATATATTTT
TRBJ2-3 TRBV20-1 NA many CSAQDSPSTDTQYF TGCAGTGCTCAGGACAGTCCTAGCACAGATACGCAGTATTTT
TRBJ2-3 TRBV18 NA few CASSPTTRGRTDTQYF TGTGCCAGCTCACCCACCACCAGGGGTCGCACAGATACGCAGTATTTT
TRBJ2-5 TRBV28 NA many CASSRGPNLETQYF TGTGCCAGCAGTCGCGGACCCAACTTGGAGACCCAGTACTTC
TRBJ1-1 TRBV2 NA many CASRIGPEAFF TGTGCCAGCAGGATCGGACCTGAAGCTTTCTTT
TRBJ1-1 TRBV11-3 NA many CASSLQGMNTEAFF TGTGCCAGCAGCTTACAGGGGATGAACACTGAAGCTTTCTTT
TRBJ1-2 TRBV6-2/TRBV6-3 NA many CASSSHRNGLYGYTF TGTGCCAGCAGTTCCCACAGGAACGGACTCTATGGCTACACCTTC
TRBJ2-3 TRBV24-1 NA many CATSDSAWETSTDTQYF TGTGCCACCAGTGATTCTGCGTGGGAAACTAGCACAGATACGCAGTATTTT
TRBJ2-7 TRBV7-2 TRBD1 NA CASSPNRGSEQYF TGTGCCAGCAGCCCCAACAGGGGAAGTGAGCAGTACTTC
TRBJ2-3 TRBV27 NA many CASSLFSGVASTDTQYF TGTGCCAGCAGTTTATTCTCGGGGGTGGCTAGCACAGATACGCAGTATTTT
TRBJ1-1 TRBV7-3 NA many CASSLNPQGTEAFF TGTGCCAGCAGCTTAAATCCCCAGGGCACTGAAGCTTTCTTT
TRBJ2-3 TRBV11-2 NA NA CASSPLAVSTDTQYF TGTGCCAGCAGCCCCTTGGCGGTTAGCACAGATACGCAGTATTTT
TRBJ2-7 TRBV28 TRBD1 NA CASSRPGQHSYEQYF TGTGCCAGCAGCCGCCCGGGACAGCACTCCTACGAGCAGTACTTC
TRBJ2-3 TRBV29-1 NA many CSVEGAWDTQYF TGCAGCGTTGAAGGGGCGTGGGATACGCAGTATTTT
TRBJ2-2 TRBV24-1 NA many CWIATRTENTGELFF TGTTGGATTGCGACCCGGACGGAAAACACCGGGGAGCTGTTTTTT
TRBJ2-7 TRBV4-3 NA few CASSPVEGYEQYF TGCGCCAGCAGCCCGGTCGAGGGTTACGAGCAGTACTTC
TRBJ1-1 TRBV4-3 TRBD1 NA CASSQSRDSGGAFF TGCGCCAGCAGCCAGTCCCGGGACAGCGGAGGGGCTTTCTTT
TRBJ1-1 TRBV6-5 NA many CASSYGPRTEAFF TGTGCCAGCAGTTACGGGCCACGGACTGAAGCTTTCTTT
TRBJ1-5 TRBV28 NA few CASSLLVGHQPQHF TGTGCCAGCAGTTTACTGGTGGGGCATCAGCCCCAGCATTTT
TRBJ2-5 TRBV7-9 TRBD2 many CASSPSSGQQETQYF TGTGCCAGCAGCCCTTCTAGCGGACAACAAGAGACCCAGTACTTC
TRBJ2-3 TRBV12-3/TRBV12-4 NA few CASSPTPGTSFKDTQYF TGTGCCAGCAGTCCTACACCCGGGACATCTTTCAAAGATACGCAGTATTTT
TRBJ1-2 TRBV28 TRBD1 many CASSYWTGVNYGYTF TGTGCCAGCAGTTATTGGACAGGGGTAAACTATGGCTACACCTTC
TRBJ1-4 TRBV6-5 NA few CASSYGEKLFF TGTGCCAGCAGTTACGGGGAAAAACTGTTTTTT
TRBJ2-5 TRBV7-2 TRBD2 many CASSAEGGIGTSGKETQYF TGTGCCAGCAGCGCAGAGGGGGGGATAGGGACTAGCGGGAAAGAGACCCAGTACTTC
TRBJ2-3 TRBV20-1 NA NA CSARDETEADTQYF TGCAGTGCTAGAGATGAGACGGAAGCAGATACGCAGTATTTT
TRBJ2-3 TRBV12-3/TRBV12-4 NA many CASRLGDTQYF TGTGCCAGCAGACTAGGAGATACGCAGTATTTT
TRBJ2-2 TRBV12-3/TRBV12-4 NA NA CASSLAPRLVTGELFF TGTGCCAGCAGTTTGGCCCCCAGGCTTGTCACCGGGGAGCTGTTTTTT
TRBJ2-1 TRBV15 TRBD1 many CATSMRTGGLYNEQFF TGTGCCACCAGCATGCGGACAGGGGGCTTGTACAATGAGCAGTTCTTC
TRBJ2-1 TRBV29-1 TRBD2 many CSVPRTSGRAFYNEQFF TGCAGCGTCCCCAGGACTAGCGGGAGGGCCTTTTACAATGAGCAGTTCTTC
TRBJ1-6 TRBV28 TRBD1 NA CASSPRQGENSPLHF TGTGCCAGCAGTCCGCGACAGGGGGAAAATTCACCCCTCCACTTT
TRBJ2-3 TRBV9 NA few CASSVMGTDTQYF TGTGCCAGCAGCGTAATGGGGACAGATACGCAGTATTTT
TRBJ2-3 TRBV6-2/TRBV6-3 NA many CASSWGSFDTQYF TGTGCCAGCAGTTGGGGGAGTTTCGATACGCAGTATTTT
TRBJ1-5 TRBV27 NA many CASSSGAQPQHF TGTGCCAGCAGTTCGGGGGCTCAGCCCCAGCATTTT
TRBJ1-5 TRBV20-1 NA many CSAPGPGNQPQHF TGCAGTGCTCCGGGACCCGGGAATCAGCCCCAGCATTTT
TRBJ2-1 TRBV4-3 NA many CASSQDRRGANEQFF TGCGCCAGCAGCCAAGATCGAAGGGGCGCCAATGAGCAGTTCTTC
TRBJ2-4 TRBV28 NA NA CASRIGGSGNIQYF TGTGCCAGCAGAATAGGGGGGAGTGGGAACATTCAGTACTTC
TRBJ2-3 TRBV11-3 TRBD2 NA CASSLFGGLAGRSDTQYF TGTGCCAGCAGCTTATTTGGAGGACTAGCGGGAAGGTCAGATACGCAGTATTTT
TRBJ2-1 TRBV29-1 TRBD1 few CSVEPRGQGVSYNEQFF TGCAGCGTTGAACCTCGAGGACAGGGCGTCTCCTACAATGAGCAGTTCTTC
TRBJ1-5 TRBV6-6 NA many CASSSRGDSSYSNQPQHF TGTGCCAGCAGTTCGCGGGGGGATAGTTCCTATAGCAATCAGCCCCAGCATTTT
TRBJ2-3 TRBV7-9 TRBD2 many CASSRGLAGGLYYTDTQYF TGTGCCAGCAGCCGCGGACTAGCGGGAGGGCTCTACTACACAGATACGCAGTATTTT
TRBJ2-2 TRBV3-1 TRBD2 many CASRDTSGRATGELFF TGTGCCAGCAGGGACACTAGCGGGAGAGCAACCGGGGAGCTGTTTTTT